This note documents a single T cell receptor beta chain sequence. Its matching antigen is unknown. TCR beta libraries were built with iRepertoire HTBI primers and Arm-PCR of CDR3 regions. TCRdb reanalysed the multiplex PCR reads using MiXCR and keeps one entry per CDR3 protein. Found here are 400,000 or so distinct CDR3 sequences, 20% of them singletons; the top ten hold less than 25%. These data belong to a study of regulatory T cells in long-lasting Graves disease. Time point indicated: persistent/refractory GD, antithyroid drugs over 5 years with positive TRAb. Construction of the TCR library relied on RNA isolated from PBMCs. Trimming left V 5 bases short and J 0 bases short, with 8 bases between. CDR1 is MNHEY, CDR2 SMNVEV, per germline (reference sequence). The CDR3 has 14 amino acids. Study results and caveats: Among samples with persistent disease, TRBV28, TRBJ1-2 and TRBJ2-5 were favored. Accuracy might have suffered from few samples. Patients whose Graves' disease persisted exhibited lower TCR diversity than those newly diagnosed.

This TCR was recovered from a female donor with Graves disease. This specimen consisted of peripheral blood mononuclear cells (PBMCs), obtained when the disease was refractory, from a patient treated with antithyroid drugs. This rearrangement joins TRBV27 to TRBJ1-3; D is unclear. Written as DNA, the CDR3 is TGTGCCAGCAGTCCCGTGAGCTCTGGAAACACCATATATTTT. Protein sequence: CASSPVSSGNTIYF.